This T cell receptor (beta chain) was identified during a study of T cells after posttransplantation cyclophosphamide. Study observations and caveats: Skin or GI-infiltrating T cells shared few TRB sequences with blood.

On this clone: As yet, its antigen is unknown.

Looked up from germline, CDR1 is SQVTM and CDR2 is ANQGSEA. V lost 4 bases, J lost 4 bases, and 10 bases lay in between. CDR3 length: 12 residues. Using immunoSEQ multiplex PCR, the repertoire was profiled, and TCRdb retains in-frame clones only, with some absent. The sample carries about 18,000 clones, around 78% recorded once. The chain joins TRBV29-1 to TRBJ2-5, with a possible D match to TRBD1 (7 bases). The TCR sequence derives from a man aged 25 to 40 in good health and a related stem cell transplant donor. Sequenced: memory CD4+ T cells sorted from blood. CDR3 amino acids: CSVGQGGETQYF. CDR3 DNA sequence: TGCAGCGTTGGACAGGGAGGAGAGACCCAGTACTTC.